This record covers a single T cell receptor (beta chain). What it recognizes is unknown. Sorting took every CD4+ cell except CD45RA+CCR7+CD95- naive cells, reaching over 95% purity. Healthy donor blood came from Swiss blood donation centers. Sorted cells lacked CD8+, CD14+, CD16+, CD56+, CD19+ and CD25-bright cells. This record comes from a study of human CD4 T cells and Enterobacteriaceae. Points from the study as a whole: Broadly cross-reactive clonotypes: about 60% of the 19 ranked in the top 5%.

Ex vivo total memory CD4+ cells were sequenced at deep level. Clones were read by immunoSEQ multiplex PCR, and TCRdb kept only the in-frame ones, dropping some. The sample holds fewer than 35,000 clones, roughly 80% seen once. CDR1 and CDR2 from the germline V gene are ENHRY and SYGVKD. The J segment lost 0 bases and the V segment lost 3 bases, leaving 3 bases of the junction unmatched. The CDR3 length is 16 residues. The sample comprised memory CD4+ T cells from blood. The chain uses TRBV10-3 and TRBJ2-1, with 9 bases that match TRBD2. The sequence was obtained from a human donor in good health. CDR3 in DNA: TGTGCCATCAGTGAAAGACTAGCGGCCTCCTACAATGAGCAGTTCTTC. It is translated as CAISERLAASYNEQFF.